The TCR beta chain described here comes from a study of T cell responses to AZD1222 COVID-19 vaccine. The study's findings and limits: Without day 14 samples, only post-peak T cell repertoires were studied. Dominant CD4 TCR responses targeted spike regions 160-218 and 743-854. The donor group comprised mostly white British people and more females; the analysis possibly underestimated clonal diversity.

Profiled with immunoSEQ multiplex PCR; TCRdb holds only in-frame clones, not every one. The sample has around 120,000 clones, around 86% seen once. CDR1 SNHLY and CDR2 FYNNEI come from the germline V gene. V lost 7 bases and J 7 bases, leaving 14 bases between the germline ends. CDR3 length equals 13 residues. A word on this clone: Its antigen is not identified.

This chain connects TRBV2 to TRBJ2-1; D might be TRBD2 (6 bases). Sequenced material: peripheral blood, taken on day 0 of AZD1222 vaccination. The sequence was collected from an adult in good health. The DNA for the CDR3 is TGTGCCAGCAAGCCCCGGCGGGATAATGAGCAGTTCTTC. Amino acids: CASKPRRDNEQFF.